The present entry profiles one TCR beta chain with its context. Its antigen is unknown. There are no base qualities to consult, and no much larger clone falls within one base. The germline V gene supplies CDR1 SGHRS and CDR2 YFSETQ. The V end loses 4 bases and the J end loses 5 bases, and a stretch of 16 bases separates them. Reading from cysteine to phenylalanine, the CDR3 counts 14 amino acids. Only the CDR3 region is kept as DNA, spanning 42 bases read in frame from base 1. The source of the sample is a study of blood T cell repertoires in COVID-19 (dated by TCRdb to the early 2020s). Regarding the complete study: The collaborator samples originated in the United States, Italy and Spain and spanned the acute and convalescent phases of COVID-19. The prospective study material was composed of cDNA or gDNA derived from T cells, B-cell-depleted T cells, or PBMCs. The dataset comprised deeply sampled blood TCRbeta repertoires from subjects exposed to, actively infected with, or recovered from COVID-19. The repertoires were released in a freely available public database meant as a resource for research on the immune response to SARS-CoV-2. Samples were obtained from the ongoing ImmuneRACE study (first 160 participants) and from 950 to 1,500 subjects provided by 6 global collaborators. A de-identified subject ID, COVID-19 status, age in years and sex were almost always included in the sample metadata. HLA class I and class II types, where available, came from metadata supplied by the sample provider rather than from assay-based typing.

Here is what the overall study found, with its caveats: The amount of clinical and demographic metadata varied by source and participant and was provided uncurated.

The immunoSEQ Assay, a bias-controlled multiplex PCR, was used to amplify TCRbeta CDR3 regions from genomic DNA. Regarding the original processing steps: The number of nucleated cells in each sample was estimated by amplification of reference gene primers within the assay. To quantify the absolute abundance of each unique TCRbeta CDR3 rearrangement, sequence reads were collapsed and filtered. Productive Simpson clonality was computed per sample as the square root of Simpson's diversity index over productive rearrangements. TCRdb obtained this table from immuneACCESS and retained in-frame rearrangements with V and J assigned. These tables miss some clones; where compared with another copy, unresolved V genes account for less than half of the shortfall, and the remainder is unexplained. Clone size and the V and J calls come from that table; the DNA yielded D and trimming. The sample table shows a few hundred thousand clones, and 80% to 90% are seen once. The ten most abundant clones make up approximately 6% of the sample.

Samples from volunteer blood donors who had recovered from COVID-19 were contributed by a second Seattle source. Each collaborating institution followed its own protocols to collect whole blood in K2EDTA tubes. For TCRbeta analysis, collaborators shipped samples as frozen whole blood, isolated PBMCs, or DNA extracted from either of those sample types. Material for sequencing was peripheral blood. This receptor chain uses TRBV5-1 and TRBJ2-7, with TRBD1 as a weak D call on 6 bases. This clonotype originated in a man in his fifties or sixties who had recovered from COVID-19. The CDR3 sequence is CASSLSIQGHEQYF. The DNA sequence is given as TGCGCCAGCAGCCTGTCGATACAGGGTCACGAGCAGTACTTC. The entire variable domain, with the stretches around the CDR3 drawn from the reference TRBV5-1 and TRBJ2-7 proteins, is KAGVTQTPRYLIKTRGQQVTLSCSPISGHRSVSWYQQTPGQGLQFLFEYFSETQRNKGNFPGRFSGRQFSNSRSEMNVSTLELGDSALYLCASSLSIQGHEQYFGPGTRLTVT.